This T cell receptor beta chain was found in a study of T cell changes during pregnancy in multiple sclerosis. Germline trimming cut 4 bases from V and 4 bases from J; bases unmatched to any gene: 5. CDR1 and CDR2 from the germline V gene are SGDLS and YYNGEE. This CDR3 contains 16 residues. TCRdb's table, derived via immunoSEQ multiplex PCR, lists solely in-frame clones and lacks some. In the table there are approximately 68,000 clones, roughly 89% of which are singletons. The chain is built from TRBV9 and TRBJ2-5, with 15 bases fitting TRBD2. Source: peripheral blood, taken in the third trimester of pregnancy. The sequence was collected from a female donor in good health, enrolled as a control in a pregnancy study. The CDR3 sequence is CASSRGGLAGGETQYF. For the CDR3, the DNA is TGTGCCAGCAGCAGGGGGGGACTAGCGGGAGGAGAGACCCAGTACTTC.